The rows below give T cell receptor beta chains drawn from one sample of a study of T cells in localized non-small cell lung cancer. Libraries were prepared by immunoSEQ multiplex PCR; TCRdb keeps only in-frame clonotypes and omits some of them. The sample contains roughly 70,000 clones, 80% to 90% of which appear only once. This specimen consisted of peripheral blood, obtained before any cancer treatment. Every receptor here comes from a male donor aged 60 or over with stage III squamous cell lung carcinoma. CDR3s include the opening cysteine and the closing phenylalanine or tryptophan. D genes are given only for firm matches. Clone size is not always given. Where it is, it says once, few, many or a class for expanded clones.

d_call: -
v_call: TRBV7-8
clone_size: -
j_call: TRBJ2-5
cdr3_aa: CASSPTGYETQYF
cdr3_nt: TGTGCCAGCAGCCCGACAGGCTACGAGACCCAGTACTTC

d_call: -
v_call: TRBV2
clone_size: once
j_call: TRBJ2-5
cdr3_aa: CASIAGQETQYF
cdr3_nt: TGTGCCAGCATTGCGGGCCAAGAGACCCAGTACTTC

d_call: -
v_call: TRBV28
clone_size: -
j_call: TRBJ2-4
cdr3_aa: CASSLSGGGLAKNIQYF
cdr3_nt: TGTGCCAGCAGTTTATCGGGGGGCGGCCTAGCCAAAAACATTCAGTACTTC

d_call: -
v_call: TRBV6-6
clone_size: -
j_call: TRBJ1-4
cdr3_aa: CASRGQSLF
cdr3_nt: TGTGCCAGCAGAGGCCAGTCGCTTTTT

d_call: -
v_call: TRBV11-2
clone_size: -
j_call: TRBJ2-1
cdr3_aa: CASSVHSDLSYNEQFF
cdr3_nt: TGTGCCAGCAGCGTCCACTCAGATCTCTCCTACAATGAGCAGTTCTTC

d_call: TRBD1
v_call: TRBV4-3
clone_size: -
j_call: TRBJ2-1
cdr3_aa: CASSAVQGARGEQFF
cdr3_nt: TGCGCCAGCAGCGCAGTCCAGGGGGCACGGGGTGAGCAGTTCTTC

d_call: TRBD2
v_call: TRBV6-1
clone_size: -
j_call: TRBJ2-2
cdr3_aa: CASRRERGVGGELFF
cdr3_nt: TGTGCCAGCAGGAGGGAACGGGGGGTTGGCGGGGAGCTGTTTTTT

d_call: -
v_call: TRBV5-6
clone_size: -
j_call: TRBJ1-2
cdr3_aa: CASSLGPTGPGRGYTF
cdr3_nt: TGTGCCAGCAGCTTGGGGCCAACGGGCCCAGGGCGGGGCTACACCTTC

d_call: -
v_call: TRBV6-6
clone_size: -
j_call: TRBJ1-5
cdr3_aa: CASSTPDLNQPQHF
cdr3_nt: TGTGCCAGCAGCACCCCAGACCTCAATCAGCCCCAGCATTTT

d_call: -
v_call: TRBV1
clone_size: -
j_call: TRBJ1-4
cdr3_aa: CTSSQDTGQGEWPNEKLFF
cdr3_nt: TGCACCAGCAGCCAAGATACGGGACAGGGAGAATGGCCTAATGAAAAACTGTTTTTT

d_call: TRBD1
v_call: TRBV6-5
clone_size: -
j_call: TRBJ1-6
cdr3_aa: CASSYGTGGMNSPLHF
cdr3_nt: TGTGCCAGCAGTTACGGAACAGGGGGCATGAATTCACCCCTCCACTTT

d_call: TRBD1
v_call: TRBV5-8
clone_size: -
j_call: TRBJ1-4
cdr3_aa: CASSLRPGQGVFF
cdr3_nt: TGTGCCAGCAGCCTCAGGCCGGGACAGGGAGTGTTTTTT

d_call: TRBD1
v_call: TRBV6-1
clone_size: -
j_call: TRBJ2-6
cdr3_aa: CASAGQAAGANVLTF
cdr3_nt: TGTGCCAGCGCTGGACAGGCCGCCGGGGCCAACGTCCTGACTTTC

d_call: TRBD2
v_call: TRBV5-8
clone_size: once
j_call: TRBJ2-7
cdr3_aa: CASSSGLAGASEQYF
cdr3_nt: TGTGCCAGCAGCTCCGGACTAGCGGGGGCCTCCGAGCAGTACTTC

d_call: TRBD1
v_call: TRBV7-9
clone_size: -
j_call: TRBJ2-1
cdr3_aa: CASTFYDRGNEQFF
cdr3_nt: TGTGCCAGCACCTTTTATGACAGGGGGAATGAGCAGTTCTTC

d_call: TRBD2
v_call: TRBV19
clone_size: -
j_call: TRBJ2-7
cdr3_aa: CASSIVAGETSEQYF
cdr3_nt: TGTGCCAGTAGTATTGTTGCGGGGGAAACTAGTGAGCAGTACTTC

d_call: -
v_call: TRBV7-2
clone_size: few
j_call: TRBJ1-6
cdr3_aa: CASSLSPAEGPLHF
cdr3_nt: TGTGCCAGCAGCTTATCTCCCGCGGAAGGACCCCTCCACTTT

d_call: -
v_call: TRBV19
clone_size: -
j_call: TRBJ1-4
cdr3_aa: CASSPLRYGEKLFF
cdr3_nt: TGTGCCAGTAGTCCTCTACGGTATGGGGAAAAACTGTTTTTT

d_call: -
v_call: TRBV7-9
clone_size: -
j_call: TRBJ2-1
cdr3_aa: CASSPGEDQFF
cdr3_nt: TGTGCCAGCAGCCCGGGAGAGGATCAGTTCTTC

d_call: TRBD1
v_call: TRBV13
clone_size: -
j_call: TRBJ1-1
cdr3_aa: CASSPRGTGGTEAFF
cdr3_nt: TGTGCCAGCAGTCCCAGGGGGACTGGAGGGACTGAAGCTTTCTTT

d_call: -
v_call: TRBV29-1
clone_size: medium-sized
j_call: TRBJ1-1
cdr3_aa: CSVQTGSTEAFF
cdr3_nt: TGCAGCGTTCAAACAGGGAGCACTGAAGCTTTCTTT

d_call: -
v_call: TRBV6-5
clone_size: -
j_call: TRBJ1-1
cdr3_aa: CASSSREYTEAFF
cdr3_nt: TGTGCCAGTTCGAGCAGGGAATACACTGAAGCTTTCTTT

d_call: -
v_call: TRBV21-1
clone_size: -
j_call: TRBJ2-1
cdr3_aa: CASSKGGVGVEQFF
cdr3_nt: TGTGCCAGCAGCAAAGGGGGGGTCGGAGTCGAGCAGTTCTTC

d_call: -
v_call: TRBV5-6
clone_size: once
j_call: TRBJ1-2
cdr3_aa: CASSLGTLNYGYTF
cdr3_nt: TGTGCCAGCAGCCTGGGGACCTTGAACTATGGCTACACCTTC

d_call: -
v_call: TRBV10-3
clone_size: -
j_call: TRBJ2-3
cdr3_aa: CAISEGEVDTQYF
cdr3_nt: TGTGCCATCAGTGAAGGGGAGGTCGATACGCAGTATTTT

d_call: TRBD1
v_call: TRBV7-2
clone_size: -
j_call: TRBJ2-1
cdr3_aa: CASSTRTGGSFF
cdr3_nt: TGTGCCAGCAGCACCCGGACAGGGGGCTCGTTCTTC

d_call: TRBD1
v_call: TRBV10-3
clone_size: -
j_call: TRBJ2-3
cdr3_aa: CAISESRQGGSTDTQYF
cdr3_nt: TGTGCCATCAGTGAGTCCCGACAGGGGGGGAGCACAGATACGCAGTATTTT

d_call: -
v_call: TRBV6-1
clone_size: -
j_call: TRBJ1-1
cdr3_aa: CASSEVGFFMNTEAFF
cdr3_nt: TGTGCCAGCAGTGAAGTAGGGTTTTTCATGAACACTGAAGCTTTCTTT

d_call: TRBD1
v_call: TRBV7-3
clone_size: -
j_call: TRBJ2-6
cdr3_aa: CASSLGQGSAGANVLTF
cdr3_nt: TGTGCCAGCAGCCTCGGACAGGGAAGTGCTGGGGCCAACGTCCTGACTTTC

d_call: -
v_call: TRBV29-1
clone_size: -
j_call: TRBJ2-3
cdr3_aa: CSVEWSADTQYF
cdr3_nt: TGCAGCGTTGAATGGTCGGCAGATACGCAGTATTTT

d_call: -
v_call: TRBV28
clone_size: -
j_call: TRBJ1-2
cdr3_aa: CASRSHPSYGYTF
cdr3_nt: TGTGCCAGCAGATCTCACCCCAGCTATGGCTACACCTTC

d_call: -
v_call: TRBV19
clone_size: -
j_call: TRBJ1-3
cdr3_aa: CASTSRASGSGNTIYF
cdr3_nt: TGTGCCAGTACCTCCCGGGCCTCGGGCTCTGGAAACACCATATATTTT

d_call: TRBD1
v_call: TRBV7-9
clone_size: -
j_call: TRBJ1-4
cdr3_aa: CASSTGTGGREKLFF
cdr3_nt: TGTGCCAGCAGCACCGGGACAGGGGGTAGGGAAAAACTGTTTTTT

d_call: -
v_call: TRBV10-1
clone_size: few
j_call: TRBJ1-1
cdr3_aa: CASSRQGLGADTEAFF
cdr3_nt: TGCGCCAGCAGCAGGCAGGGTTTGGGAGCGGACACTGAAGCTTTCTTT

d_call: -
v_call: TRBV11-2
clone_size: -
j_call: TRBJ1-4
cdr3_aa: CASSLWAGANEKLFF
cdr3_nt: TGTGCCAGCAGCTTATGGGCAGGGGCTAATGAAAAACTGTTTTTT

d_call: TRBD2
v_call: TRBV5-1
clone_size: -
j_call: TRBJ2-1
cdr3_aa: CASSFGTSGGLNEQFF
cdr3_nt: TGCGCCAGCAGCTTCGGGACTAGCGGGGGACTCAATGAGCAGTTCTTC

d_call: -
v_call: TRBV6-5
clone_size: -
j_call: TRBJ2-1
cdr3_aa: CASSYNRFRGEQFF
cdr3_nt: TGTGCCAGCAGTTACAACAGGTTTCGGGGTGAGCAGTTCTTC

d_call: -
v_call: TRBV30
clone_size: -
j_call: TRBJ2-1
cdr3_aa: CAWTPGTPYNEQFF
cdr3_nt: TGTGCCTGGACCCCCGGGACACCCTACAATGAGCAGTTCTTC

d_call: -
v_call: TRBV19
clone_size: -
j_call: TRBJ1-4
cdr3_aa: CASSIDSFNEKLFF
cdr3_nt: TGTGCCAGTAGTATCGACAGCTTCAATGAAAAACTGTTTTTT

d_call: TRBD2
v_call: TRBV6-4
clone_size: -
j_call: TRBJ2-2
cdr3_aa: CASSSDYAGLAGSRTGELFF
cdr3_nt: TGTGCCAGCAGTAGTGACTATGCGGGGCTAGCGGGGTCCCGAACCGGGGAGCTGTTTTTT

d_call: -
v_call: TRBV9
clone_size: -
j_call: TRBJ1-5
cdr3_aa: CASSVDGRRQPQHF
cdr3_nt: TGTGCCAGCAGCGTAGATGGCAGGCGGCAGCCCCAGCATTTT